The entry below describes one T cell receptor (beta chain). Clones were read by immunoSEQ multiplex PCR, and TCRdb kept only the in-frame ones, dropping some. The sample has under 65,000 clones, 85% seen once. This sample stems from a study of OX40 agonist ivuxolimab in advanced cancers. As for the study in general: Previous treatment with anti-PD-1, anti-PD-L1 or anti-CTLA-4 therapy was allowed; 40% had received some.

No patient had autoimmune disease or received systemic immunosuppression. This CDR3 is 19 amino acids long. The V end was cut by 0 bases, the J end by 5 bases, with 22 bases between. Germline CDR1 LGHNA, CDR2 YSLEER. The chain joins TRBV4-3 to TRBJ2-2; D gene ambiguous. This specimen consisted of CD4+ or CD8+ T cells sorted from blood, obtained in a trial of the OX40 agonist ivuxolimab. The TCR originated in an adult with an advanced solid tumor such as melanoma, head and neck, liver or kidney cancer. In nucleotides, the CDR3 is TGCGCCAGCAGCCAAGATCTTAGGTGGTTAGTAGGTGGGACCGGGGAGCTGTTTTTT. This encodes CASSQDLRWLVGGTGELFF.